The rows below give T cell receptor beta chains drawn from one sample of a study of OX40 agonist ivuxolimab in advanced cancers. Data came from immunoSEQ multiplex PCR; TCRdb stores just in-frame clones and leaves some out. The sample carries about 26,000 clones, approximately 90% recorded once. Specimen: CD4+ or CD8+ T cells sorted from blood, collected in a trial of the OX40 agonist ivuxolimab. These receptors were collected from an adult with an advanced solid tumor such as melanoma, head and neck, liver or kidney cancer. CDR3s include the opening cysteine and the closing phenylalanine or tryptophan. The D gene is left open where the match is weak. The listing skips clone size in some rows; elsewhere it reads once, few, many or a size class.

size: once
V: TRBV7-9
D: TRBD2
J: TRBJ2-2
DNA: TGTGCCAGCAGCTTAAAAACTAGCGATGACGGGGAGCTGTTTTTT
CDR3: CASSLKTSDDGELFF

size: .
V: TRBV5-4
D: .
J: TRBJ2-7
DNA: TGTGCCAGCAGCTTGGCAGGGGTCGACTATGAGCAGTACTTC
CDR3: CASSLAGVDYEQYF

size: .
V: TRBV5-5
D: .
J: TRBJ2-2
DNA: TGTGCCAGCAGCTTCGGGCGAACTAACACCGGGGAGCTGTTTTTT
CDR3: CASSFGRTNTGELFF

size: once
V: TRBV15
D: .
J: TRBJ1-6
DNA: TGTGCCACCAGCGTGTATTATAATTCACCCCTCCACTTT
CDR3: CATSVYYNSPLHF

size: .
V: TRBV28
D: .
J: TRBJ1-5
DNA: TGTGCCAGCAGTTGGGGGCTGGGGGGCGCGGGGCAGCCCCAGCATTTT
CDR3: CASSWGLGGAGQPQHF

size: .
V: TRBV14
D: .
J: TRBJ1-1
DNA: TGTGCCAGCAGCACCACATACTTGCCTGAAGCTTTCTTT
CDR3: CASSTTYLPEAFF

size: .
V: TRBV29-1
D: .
J: TRBJ1-2
DNA: TGCAGCGTTGAAACGGACAAAGGTGGCTACACCTTC
CDR3: CSVETDKGGYTF

size: .
V: TRBV6-1
D: TRBD2
J: TRBJ2-1
DNA: TGTGCCAGCAGTGAACTAGAAGCGGGAGGGCTTTTCTACAATGAGCAGTTCTTC
CDR3: CASSELEAGGLFYNEQFF

size: once
V: TRBV7-2
D: TRBD1
J: TRBJ2-7
DNA: TGTGCCAGCAGCCCGTGGACAGGGTCCTACGAGCAGTACTTC
CDR3: CASSPWTGSYEQYF

size: .
V: TRBV7-2
D: .
J: TRBJ2-3
DNA: TGTGCCAGCAGCTTAGGAGTCTATAGCACAGATACGCAGTATTTT
CDR3: CASSLGVYSTDTQYF

size: .
V: TRBV4-3
D: .
J: TRBJ1-6
DNA: TGCGCCAGCAGCCAAGACTCACACGGACTTAATTCACCCCTCCACTTT
CDR3: CASSQDSHGLNSPLHF

size: few
V: TRBV25-1
D: TRBD2
J: TRBJ2-5
DNA: TGTGCCAGCAAAGAGGAGCGGGAGTTAGAGACCCAGTACTTC
CDR3: CASKEERELETQYF

size: .
V: TRBV6-6
D: .
J: TRBJ1-3
DNA: TGTGCCAGCGCCGGGGGGAGCGGAAACACCATATATTTT
CDR3: CASAGGSGNTIYF

size: .
V: TRBV28
D: .
J: TRBJ1-2
DNA: TGTGCCAGCAGTTTCTGGGGAGAGTACGGCTATGGCTACACCTTC
CDR3: CASSFWGEYGYGYTF

size: .
V: TRBV5-4
D: TRBD1
J: TRBJ2-5
DNA: TGTGCCAGCAGCTCCCGTGGGACAGGGAGAGAGACCCAGTACTTC
CDR3: CASSSRGTGRETQYF

size: .
V: TRBV6-1
D: TRBD1
J: TRBJ2-1
DNA: TGTGCCAGCACGGACAGGGGGCTAAATGAGCAGTTCTTC
CDR3: CASTDRGLNEQFF

size: .
V: TRBV6-5
D: .
J: TRBJ2-5
DNA: TGTGCCAGCAGTTACTGGGCTAGCGAGCTTCAAGAGACCCAGTACTTC
CDR3: CASSYWASELQETQYF

size: .
V: TRBV7-8
D: .
J: TRBJ2-7
DNA: TGTGCCAGCAACCGGGACACTTACGAGCAGTACTTC
CDR3: CASNRDTYEQYF

size: .
V: TRBV19
D: .
J: TRBJ1-3
DNA: TGTGCCAGTAGTATCGGGACGTTGAGCTCTGGAAACACCATATATTTT
CDR3: CASSIGTLSSGNTIYF

size: .
V: TRBV4-3
D: .
J: TRBJ2-7
DNA: TGCGCCAGCAGCCAAGATAGGAACAGGGCCTACGAGCAGTACTTC
CDR3: CASSQDRNRAYEQYF

size: .
V: TRBV11-2
D: TRBD1
J: TRBJ2-7
DNA: TGTGCCAGCAGCTTAGGGACAGGGGAGAAGTACGAGCAGTACTTC
CDR3: CASSLGTGEKYEQYF

size: .
V: TRBV27
D: .
J: TRBJ2-1
DNA: TGTGCCAGCAGTTTTCATTGGGGGGCCACAACCCACAATGAGCAGTTCTTC
CDR3: CASSFHWGATTHNEQFF

size: .
V: TRBV7-8
D: .
J: TRBJ1-1
DNA: TGTGCCAGCAGCTTAGATTCACCCGGGCTGGGGGCGGTAAGGAGAGGTGAAGCTTTCTTT
CDR3: CASSLDSPGLGAVRRGEAFF

size: .
V: TRBV11-2
D: .
J: TRBJ1-2
DNA: TGTGCCAGCAGCTTAGTACAGTCTGCCTATGGCTACACCTTC
CDR3: CASSLVQSAYGYTF

size: .
V: TRBV10-2
D: .
J: TRBJ2-7
DNA: TGCGCCAGCAGTGAGCCGAAGGGTGTATACGAGCAGTACTTC
CDR3: CASSEPKGVYEQYF

size: once
V: TRBV12-5
D: TRBD1
J: TRBJ2-5
DNA: TGTGCTAGTGGTTTGGGGAGACAGGGGGCGGAGACCCAGTACTTC
CDR3: CASGLGRQGAETQYF

size: .
V: TRBV6-4
D: .
J: TRBJ2-7
DNA: TGTGCCAGCAGTGACTCTGTGGAGGGAAAATGGTGTCCCCCATGGTACGAGCAGTACTTC
CDR3: CASSDSVEGKWCPPWYEQYF

size: .
V: TRBV2
D: .
J: TRBJ2-4
DNA: TGTGCCAGCAGTGATCCGGGGTATGAGGACATTCAGTACTTC
CDR3: CASSDPGYEDIQYF

size: .
V: TRBV29-1
D: TRBD1
J: TRBJ1-4
DNA: TGCAGCGGCCGGGACAGCGAAAAACTGTTTTTT
CDR3: CSGRDSEKLFF

size: .
V: TRBV10-1
D: .
J: TRBJ2-1
DNA: TGCGCCAGCAGTGACACTAGCTTAGGTGAGCAGTTCTTC
CDR3: CASSDTSLGEQFF

size: .
V: TRBV27
D: .
J: TRBJ2-7
DNA: TGTGCCAGCAGTTTACAGGGGACCTACGAGCAGTACTTC
CDR3: CASSLQGTYEQYF

size: .
V: TRBV5-6
D: .
J: TRBJ1-1
DNA: TGTGCCAGCAGCTTGGGGGCTTGGGGAGCTTTCTTT
CDR3: CASSLGAWGAFF

size: medium-sized
V: TRBV27
D: .
J: TRBJ2-7
DNA: TGTGCCAGCAGTTCCCGAGGCGCCTACGAGCAGTACTTC
CDR3: CASSSRGAYEQYF

size: .
V: TRBV5-1
D: .
J: TRBJ2-5
DNA: TGCGCCAGCAGCTTCCGGGACCCCACTAAGGAGACCCAGTACTTC
CDR3: CASSFRDPTKETQYF

size: .
V: TRBV25-1
D: .
J: TRBJ2-1
DNA: TGTGCCAGCAGTGAAGTCCAATACAATGAGCAGTTCTTC
CDR3: CASSEVQYNEQFF

size: .
V: TRBV10-1
D: .
J: TRBJ2-3
DNA: TGCGCCAGCAGTGAGAGCCTGCCCGACACAGATACGCAGTATTTT
CDR3: CASSESLPDTDTQYF

size: .
V: TRBV7-9
D: .
J: TRBJ2-7
DNA: TGTGCCAGCAGCCAAGGGCCTAGCGAAGCCTACGAGCAGTACTTC
CDR3: CASSQGPSEAYEQYF

size: .
V: TRBV7-2
D: .
J: TRBJ2-1
DNA: TGTGCCAGCAGCTTAGATCGGGTAGAGCAGTTCTTC
CDR3: CASSLDRVEQFF

size: .
V: TRBV4-2
D: TRBD1
J: TRBJ2-7
DNA: TGTGCCAGCAGCCCAAATCCAGGGGGTTACGAGCAGTACTTC
CDR3: CASSPNPGGYEQYF

size: .
V: TRBV4-1
D: .
J: TRBJ1-1
DNA: TGCGCCAGCAGCCCCGACGGGCTTTTAAACACTGAAGCTTTCTTT
CDR3: CASSPDGLLNTEAFF